This T cell receptor (beta chain) was captured by sequencing in a study of technical replicates of blood from a few donors. CDR1 and CDR2 from the germline V gene are KGHSH and LQKENI. The CDR3 is 11 amino acids. The V gene lost 6 bases and the J gene lost 4 bases, with 5 bases spanning the gap. Method: immunoSEQ multiplex PCR; TCRdb's copy keeps in-frame clones and lacks some. This sample has some 70,000 clones; about 97% occur once, and the top ten carry more than 0.25%. The V call is TRBV18, the J call TRBJ2-3; D remains ambiguous. The TCR comes from a human donor in good health. Sample: T cells isolated from PBMCs. The CDR3 DNA is TGTGCCAGCTCCCCCGCAGATACGCAGTATTTT. Its protein product is CASSPADTQYF.